This T cell receptor (beta chain) was captured in a study of T cells in localized non-small cell lung cancer. Study-wide results and limits: Heterogeneity within the tumor remains possible, as just one region underwent sequencing.

The method was immunoSEQ multiplex PCR; TCRdb's version includes in-frame clones alone and lacks a portion of them. In the table there are around 67,000 clones, almost 90% of which are singletons. Regarding this clone: The antigen remains undetermined.

The receptor's source is a woman aged 35-70 years with stage I lung adenocarcinoma. Sequencing was performed on peripheral blood, taken before any cancer treatment.

In nucleotides, the CDR3 is TGTGCCAGCAGCCCGGGACAGGTTGGCACTGAAGCTTTCTTT. It codes for CASSPGQVGTEAFF. J is TRBJ1-1 and V is TRBV11-1; TRBD1 agrees at 8 bases. The ends lost 5 bases at V and 4 bases at J; junction bases unmatched: 6. This CDR3 has 14 residues. The germline V gene has CDR1 SGHAT and CDR2 FQDESV (reference sequence).